This T cell receptor (beta chain) was obtained from a study of T cell changes during pregnancy in multiple sclerosis. Trimming took off 3 bases at V and 14 bases at J, with 17 bases between the two ends. This CDR3 contains 13 residues. Germline loops: CDR1 GTSNPN, CDR2 SVGIG (reference sequence). Clones were read by immunoSEQ multiplex PCR, and TCRdb kept only the in-frame ones, dropping some. The repertoire holds about 50,000 clones, with roughly 92% as singletons. This specimen was CD4+ T cells from peripheral blood mononuclear cells, taken in the third trimester of pregnancy. The V call is TRBV30, the J call TRBJ1-6; a weak D match, TRBD1 (6 bases). The sequence was collected from a female donor with multiple sclerosis, enrolled in a pregnancy study. In DNA, the CDR3 is TGTGCCTGGAGGGGACGGGAGGGGGGGGCCCTCCACTTT. It is translated as CAWRGREGGALHF.